The clone carrying this T cell receptor (beta chain) was recorded once. Original data processing: The assay estimated nucleated cells by amplifying reference gene primers. TCRdb's copy holds only in-frame clones and misses some; the assay was immunoSEQ multiplex PCR. D and trimming were read from the DNA, whereas the V and J calls and clone size are those reported in that table. The sample holds 200,000 to 250,000 clones, roughly 86% seen once. This sample was included in a study of blood T cell repertoires in COVID-19. On the study more broadly: Some COVID-19 samples were acute and others convalescent; all came from the United States, Italy and Spain. PBMCs, B-cell-depleted T cells, or T cells provided the cDNA or gDNA that made up the material.

The CDR3 is 12 residues long. CDR1 is MDHEN, CDR2 SYDVKM, per germline. The V and J ends lost 6 bases and 6 bases respectively, with 12 bases between them. The specimen was peripheral blood. The clonotype originates from a woman aged 55-69 years with acute or convalescent COVID-19. This sequence joins TRBV28 and TRBJ2-7, with D perhaps matching TRBD2 (6 bases). CDR3: CASRLAGSEQYF. The CDR3 nucleotides are TGTGCCAGCAGACTAGCCGGGAGCGAGCAGTACTTC.